This T cell receptor (beta chain) was captured by sequencing in a study of blood T cell repertoires in COVID-19. Study summary: The United States, Italy and Spain were the sources of the acute and convalescent COVID-19 samples. Nucleic acid was either cDNA or gDNA, and it came from T cells, B-cell-depleted T cells, or PBMCs.

In the original workflow: Reference gene primer amplification gave estimated nucleated cell counts. Sequencing used immunoSEQ multiplex PCR; TCRdb keeps in-frame clones, though not all of them. The V and J calls and clone size come from that table; D and trimming were worked out from the DNA. The sample records roughly 110,000 clones, roughly 79% being singletons. This CDR3 contains 15 residues. The V gene lost 0 bases and the J gene lost 6 bases, with 16 bases spanning the gap. Germline CDR1 is SGHDT and CDR2 is YYEEEE. The source is a human donor in a cohort sampled during active COVID-19. This sequence joins TRBV5-6 and TRBJ2-7; D is undetermined. Sequencing input: peripheral blood. The DNA for the CDR3 is TGTGCCAGCAGCTTGGGTCCGGGTTCTTCGGCCGAGCAGTACTTC. Its protein product is CASSLGPGSSAEQYF.